Below are 15 T cell receptor beta chains sequenced from a single sample in a study of regulatory T cells in long-lasting Graves disease. As for time point: persistent/refractory GD, antithyroid drugs over 5 years with positive TRAb. After RNA was extracted from PBMCs, the TCR library was made from it. For TCR beta, libraries came from iRepertoire HTBI primers and Arm-PCR of CDR3 regions. One entry per CDR3 protein results from TCRdb running MiXCR on the multiplex PCR reads. The sample shows about half a million distinct CDR3 sequences, 22% of them seen only once. This sample comprised peripheral blood mononuclear cells (PBMCs), obtained when the disease was refractory, from a patient treated with antithyroid drugs. Every receptor here comes from a female donor with Graves disease.

This clonotype was detected a few times. The rearrangement uses TRBV6-1 and TRBJ2-5; TRBD1 matches at 9 bases. With 5 bases clipped from V and 7 bases from J, the junction kept 11 bases outside the gene matches. CDR3 size: 15 residues. Per germline, CDR1 MNHNS and CDR2 SASEGT. CDR3 nucleotide sequence: TGTGCCAGCAGTCGGAGACAGGGGGAGGTCGCGACCCAGTACTTC. Translating it yields CASSRRQGEVATQYF.

This clonotype came up many times. This chain connects TRBV27 to TRBJ1-2; possibly TRBD1 for D (6 bases). The CDR3 contains 14 residues. In germline, CDR1 is MNHEY, CDR2 SMNVEV (reference sequence). V was shortened by 5 bases and J by 4 bases, with 14 bases between the two germline ends. CDR3 bases: TGTGCCAGCAGTACAGGGATCGGGAGCTATGGCTACACCTTC. It codes for CASSTGIGSYGYTF.

This clonotype came up many times. The V gene is TRBV7-7, the J gene TRBJ2-5, with 12 bases identical to TRBD1. The CDR3 covers 21 residues. J was trimmed by 5 bases and V by 0 bases; bases with no gene match: 19. Germline values: CDR1 SSHAT, CDR2 FNYEAQ (reference sequence). Here the CDR3 DNA reads TGTGCCAGCAGCTTAGCGCAGGGACAGGGGGCGCGATTCGGGACTGGGGAGACCCAGTACTTC. Its protein is CASSLAQGQGARFGTGETQYF.

The genes are TRBV20-1 and TRBJ2-3, with D possibly matching TRBD2 (5 bases). Germline CDR1 DFQATT, CDR2 SNEGSKA (reference sequence). Trimming left V 0 bases short and J 2 bases short, with 15 bases between. The CDR3 sequence is 16 residues long. The DNA for the CDR3 is TGCAGTGCTAGAGATAAGACTACCCGTTACACAGATACGCAGTATTTT. Protein product: CSARDKTTRYTDTQYF.

The table lists this clonotype with many counts. The chain uses TRBV6-2 or TRBV6-3 and TRBJ2-7, with D possibly matching TRBD2 (6 bases). Trimming took 4 bases from V and 2 from J, leaving 18 bases between them. Germline V gives CDR1 MNHEY, CDR2 SVGEGT. CDR3 length: 16 amino acids. In DNA, the CDR3 is TGTGCCAGCAGTTGGACCAGTGGGACTTATGCCTACGAGCAGTACTTC. Translation: CASSWTSGTYAYEQYF.

V and J are TRBV6-1 and TRBJ1-2; D remains unclear. V lost 2 bases and J lost 9, with 13 bases in between. Germline V gene data show CDR1 as MNHNS and CDR2 as SASEGT. The CDR3 is 13 residues long. This CDR3 reads CASSERGTDSYTF. Here the CDR3 DNA reads TGTGCCAGCAGTGAACGCGGAACGGATAGCTACACCTTC.

The chain carries TRBV7-2 and TRBJ1-1; 11 bases agree with TRBD1. Trimming at V came to 5 bases and at J to 3 bases, leaving 8 bases not matched to a gene. There are 16 residues in the CDR3. CDR1 is SGHTA and CDR2 is FQGNSA in the germline V gene. The CDR3 is CASSQRDRGGHTEAFF. The DNA for the CDR3 is TGTGCCAGCAGCCAACGGGACAGGGGGGGACACACTGAAGCTTTCTTT.

DNA of the CDR3: TGCGCCAGCAGCCAAGATAGGTCCGTAAATGAAAAACTGTTTTTT. It codes for CASSQDRSVNEKLFF. The V gene is TRBV4-3, the J gene TRBJ1-4; D is uncertain. There are 15 residues in the CDR3. Deletions cut 0 bases from V and 5 bases from J, with 10 bases between. Germline V CDR1 and CDR2: LGHNA, YSLEER.

There are many counts of this clonotype. CDR3 sequence (DNA): TGCAGTGCTAGAGGGAACGGGCTGGACCAGCCCCAGCATTTT. It is translated as CSARGNGLDQPQHF. V and J are TRBV20-1 and TRBJ1-5; D is unclear. CDR3 length equals 14 residues. V shed 1 base and J shed 7 bases, with 14 bases lying between them. The germline V gene encodes CDR1 DFQATT and CDR2 SNEGSKA (reference sequence).

This clonotype appeared many times. The chain recombines TRBV7-2 with TRBJ2-5; 13 nucleotides agree with TRBD2. The CDR3 is made up of 15 amino acids. Trimming removed 10 bases from V and 5 bases from J; junction bases left unmatched: 10. Germline CDR1 is SGHTA and CDR2 is FQGNSA. CDR3 sequence (DNA): TGTGCCATCCAAAGGACTAGCGGGAGTGGTGAGACCCAGTACTTC. Protein product: CAIQRTSGSGETQYF.

The gene calls are TRBV12-3 or TRBV12-4 and TRBJ2-2; D gene uncertain. V lost 8 bases and J 3 bases, leaving 13 bases between the germline ends. The CDR3 consists of 14 residues. CDR3 amino acids: CASRRGLYTGELFF. DNA for the CDR3: TGTGCCAGCCGTCGAGGCTTATACACCGGGGAGCTGTTTTTT.

This clonotype was detected ten times or more. The chain is built from TRBV28 and TRBJ2-2; TRBD2 matches 8 bases. This CDR3 is 15 amino acids long. The germline V gene has CDR1 MDHEN and CDR2 SYDVKM. V lost 6 bases to trimming and J lost 6 bases; unmatched junction nucleotides: 9. This chain's CDR3 is CASSLSGSSAGELFF. The DNA for the CDR3 is TGTGCCAGCAGCCTGAGCGGGAGTAGTGCCGGGGAGCTGTTTTTT.

This clonotype came up a few times. The chain is built from TRBV12-3 or TRBV12-4 and TRBJ2-6, with 9 positions matching TRBD1. The trim removed 5 bases at V and 0 bases at J, leaving 8 bases unmatched. The CDR3 runs to 18 residues. CDR3: CASSPGTGKSSGANVLTF. CDR3 nucleotide sequence: TGTGCCAGCAGTCCCGGGACAGGGAAGAGCTCTGGGGCCAACGTCCTGACTTTC.

This clonotype occurred a few times. This rearrangement joins TRBV20-1 to TRBJ1-5; 10 bases line up with TRBD1. V dropped 1 base and J dropped 6; count of bases not matched to a gene: 9. The CDR3 sequence is 16 residues long. The germline V gene encodes CDR1 DFQATT and CDR2 SNEGSKA (reference sequence). The CDR3 loop reads CSARGTGGSVVQPQHF. The CDR3 nucleotides read TGCAGTGCTAGAGGGACAGGGGGGTCGGTAGTTCAGCCCCAGCATTTT.

This clonotype was observed a handful of times. The genes are TRBV28 and TRBJ1-3; D uncertain. The CDR3 length is 14 residues. Trimming left V 1 base short and J 0 bases short, with 4 bases between. CDR1 and CDR2 (germline): MDHEN, SYDVKM. In DNA form, the CDR3 reads TGTGCCAGCAGTTTATCTTACTCTGGAAACACCATATATTTT. Its protein is CASSLSYSGNTIYF.